These 12 T cell receptor beta chains share one sample of origin, sequenced in a study of response to subunit inactivated influenza vaccine. TCRdb analysed the RT-PCR reads with MiXCR anew, one entry per CDR3 protein. The repertoire holds roughly 150,000 distinct CDR3 sequences, with roughly 10% as singletons. Sequences were derived from non-naive T cells sorted from PBMCs, sampled roughly 47 days after vaccination. The receptors were gathered from a man aged 50-60 years who received an inactivated influenza vaccine.

The chain carries TRBV3-1 and TRBJ2-6; 9 bases agree with TRBD1. The CDR3 loop spans 18 amino acids. Germline-derived CDR1 and CDR2 are LGHDT and YNNKEL (reference sequence). J was trimmed by 0 bases and V by 11 bases; bases with no gene match: 14. This chain's CDR3 is CASSPTGGLVSGANVLTF. The CDR3, as DNA: TGTGCCTCCAGCCCGACAGGGGGATTGGTCTCTGGGGCCAACGTCCTGACTTTC.

The rearrangement joins TRBV12-3 or TRBV12-4 to TRBJ2-7; tentatively, D is TRBD2 (6 bases). This CDR3 has 14 amino acids. Trimming left V 3 bases short and J 7 bases short, with 16 bases between. The CDR3 reads CASSFQAGPGEQYF. As DNA, the CDR3 is TGTGCCAGCAGTTTCCAAGCGGGCCCGGGGGAGCAGTACTTC.

This clonotype was recorded many times. V usage is TRBV5-1 and J usage is TRBJ1-1; D gene uncertain. V was trimmed by 0 bases and J by 2 bases, leaving 17 bases between them. This CDR3 has 17 residues. Germline assignment: CDR1 SGHRS and CDR2 YFSETQ. CDR3 residues: CASSLVLGWQVNTEAFF. DNA for the CDR3: TGCGCCAGCAGCTTGGTTTTGGGGTGGCAGGTTAACACTGAAGCTTTCTTT.

This clonotype occurred many times. This rearrangement joins TRBV5-1 to TRBJ2-7; 7 bases match TRBD1. Per the germline V gene, CDR1 is SGHRS and CDR2 is YFSETQ. The CDR3 sequence is 17 residues long. V was pared by 4 bases and J by 0 bases, with 13 bases of the junction left unmatched. CDR3 region: CASSELVLRQGSYEQYF. Written as DNA, the CDR3 is TGCGCCAGCAGCGAATTGGTGTTAAGACAGGGCTCCTACGAGCAGTACTTC.

This clonotype turned up a few times. This chain uses TRBV6-5 with TRBJ2-4; D possibly corresponds to TRBD2 (5 bases). V was shortened by 0 bases and J by 0 bases, with 12 bases between the two germline ends. Germline CDR1 MNHEY, CDR2 SVGAGI. The CDR3 has 17 amino acids. CDR3 nucleotide sequence: TGTGCCAGCAGTTACTCTAGGGCAGGACTAGCCAAAAACATTCAGTACTTC. Protein: CASSYSRAGLAKNIQYF.

This sequence joins TRBV25-1 and TRBJ2-3, with TRBD2 matching over 9 bases. Unmatched junction bases numbered 26, after V lost 6 bases and J lost 1 base. The CDR3 sequence is 22 residues long. Germline CDR1 and CDR2: MGHDK and SYGVNS. The CDR3 sequence is CASSPSLGLADKALVGTDTQYF. CDR3 nucleotide sequence: TGTGCCAGCAGCCCGAGCCTGGGACTAGCAGATAAGGCTTTGGTGGGCACAGATACGCAGTATTTT.

This clonotype was detected ten times or more. The CDR3 reads CASSATVLEQYF. CDR3 sequence (DNA): TGCGCCAGCAGCGCGACAGTCCTGGAGCAGTACTTC. The rearrangement uses TRBV5-1 and TRBJ2-7, with D perhaps matching TRBD1 (5 bases). The V end was cut by 4 bases, the J end by 7 bases, with 12 bases between. This CDR3 has 12 residues. CDR1 and CDR2 (germline): SGHRS, YFSETQ.

This CDR3 is CASSLSGGGASRETQYF. CDR3 coding DNA: TGTGCCAGCAGCTTAAGTGGAGGGGGGGCGTCTCGAGAGACCCAGTACTTC. V usage is TRBV11-2 and J usage is TRBJ2-5, with D possibly TRBD2 on 7 matching bases. The length of the CDR3 is 17 residues. Germline V gene data show CDR1 as SGHAT and CDR2 as FQNNGV. V shed 2 bases and J shed 4 bases, with 20 bases lying between them. The full variable domain, in which reference TRBV11-2 and TRBJ2-5 provide the parts outside the CDR3, is EAGVAQSPRYKIIEKRQSVAFWCNPISGHATLYWYQQILGQGPKLLIQFQNNGVVDDSQLPKDRFSAERLKGVDSTLKIQPAKLEDSAVYLCASSLSGGGASRETQYFGPGTRLLVL.

This clonotype was counted at least ten times. The chain has TRBV20-1 and TRBJ1-4; 7 bases match TRBD1. CDR1 is DFQATT and CDR2 is SNEGSKA in the germline V gene (reference sequence). V trimming: 7 bases; J trimming: 8 bases; junction bases outside the gene matches: 13. This CDR3 spans 14 amino acids. CDR3 coding DNA: TGCAGTGTCAGACTACAGGGGTTTCAGGAAAAACTGTTTTTT. This encodes CSVRLQGFQEKLFF.

This clonotype occurred many times. V usage is TRBV20-1 and J usage is TRBJ1-2; D unresolved. Germline V gene sequence: CDR1 DFQATT, CDR2 SNEGSKA (reference sequence). V dropped 5 bases and J dropped 4 bases, with 23 bases sitting between them. The length of the CDR3 is 16 residues. CDR3: CSAPSSGRQRGYGYTF. The DNA of the CDR3 is TGCAGTGCTCCCAGTTCGGGTCGTCAGCGCGGCTATGGCTACACCTTC.

The chain uses TRBV20-1 and TRBJ2-2; 7 bases fit TRBD1. Germline-derived CDR1 and CDR2 are DFQATT and SNEGSKA (reference sequence). Germline trimming cut 5 bases from V and 7 bases from J; bases unmatched to any gene: 7. The CDR3 has 13 amino acids. The CDR3 coding sequence is TGCAGTGCTGAGAGGGGGCGGATCGGGGAGCTGTTTTTT. Translating it yields CSAERGRIGELFF.

This clonotype showed up many times. This chain connects TRBV7-9 to TRBJ2-3, with 12 bases identical to TRBD2. In germline, CDR1 is SEHNR, CDR2 FQNEAQ (reference sequence). CDR3 length: 17 residues. V lost 0 bases and J lost 4; bases outside the gene matches: 5. This CDR3 is CASSLARLAGASDTQYF. CDR3 nucleotides: TGTGCCAGCAGCTTAGCGCGACTAGCGGGGGCCTCAGATACGCAGTATTTT.